These 18 T cell receptor beta chains share one sample of origin, sequenced in a study of blood T cell repertoires in COVID-19 (dated by TCRdb to 2018 to 2020). The library was made by the immunoSEQ multiplex PCR assay. What TCRdb holds here is the immuneACCESS table cut down to in-frame rearrangements. Part of the clones is not present; checked against another copy, under half of the missing clones reflect an unresolved V gene, and the others are unexplained. A total of more than 85,000 clones appear in this sample, about 80% of them only once. The ten top clones hold 15% to 20% of the sample. The sample taken for sequencing was peripheral blood. These receptors all stem from a woman between 65 and 79 years old with acute or convalescent COVID-19.

In this sample, this clone turned up a few times. The V gene is TRBV6-1, the J gene TRBJ2-3; weak D call: TRBD1 (5 bases). The germline gives CDR1 MNHNS, CDR2 SASEGT. This CDR3 comprises 16 residues. V lost 1 base and J 1 base, leaving 12 bases between the germline ends. CDR3 sequence (DNA): TGTGCCAGCAGTGAAGTCGACAGTGGGGGCACAGATACGCAGTATTTT. Amino acids: CASSEVDSGGTDTQYF.

This rearrangement joins TRBV20-1 to TRBJ1-1; D is unclear. From germline, CDR1 is DFQATT and CDR2 SNEGSKA (reference sequence). The CDR3 sequence is 11 residues long. V dropped 6 bases and J dropped 1 base, with 6 bases sitting between them. Here the CDR3 DNA reads TGCAGTGCCCAAAAGAACACTGAAGCTTTCTTT. Amino acid sequence: CSAQKNTEAFF.

The chain uses TRBV10-3 and TRBJ1-1; D perhaps matches TRBD1 (5 bases). The CDR3 extends over 16 amino acids. V shed 0 bases and J shed 0 bases, with 11 bases lying between them. Germline CDR1 and CDR2: ENHRY and SYGVKD. This CDR3 is CAISESGARMNTEAFF. The CDR3 nucleotides read TGTGCCATCAGTGAGTCAGGGGCCCGCATGAACACTGAAGCTTTCTTT.

The gene calls are TRBV4-3 and TRBJ1-4; perhaps TRBD1 as D (6 bases). Trimming removed 0 bases at V and 8 bases at J, with 16 bases between. The CDR3 has 16 residues. Looked up from germline, CDR1 is LGHNA and CDR2 is YSLEER. The CDR3 DNA is TGCGCCAGCAGCCAAGATTCCCCGGGAGGGGGGGAAAAACTGTTTTTT. Amino acids: CASSQDSPGGGEKLFF.

The chain couples TRBV5-4 to TRBJ1-1, with 8 bases matching TRBD1. Trimming took 7 bases from V and 0 from J; bases not matched to a gene: 2. CDR1 is SGHNT, CDR2 YYREEE, per germline (reference sequence). This CDR3 is built from 13 residues. CDR3 nucleotide sequence: TGTGCCAGCGCAGGGGGCATGAACACTGAAGCTTTCTTT. Amino acids: CASAGGMNTEAFF.

The chain is built from TRBV29-1 and TRBJ2-5, with D maybe TRBD1 (5 bases). V was shortened by 3 bases and J by 4 bases, with 9 bases between the two germline ends. The CDR3 is 12 residues long. Looked up from germline, CDR1 is SQVTM and CDR2 is ANQGSEA. The CDR3 nucleotides read TGCAGCGTTGACAGGGTTGGAGAGACCCAGTACTTC. This translates into CSVDRVGETQYF.

This clone came up a few times. The gene calls are TRBV5-6 and TRBJ2-1, with D tentatively TRBD1 (6 bases). The CDR3 is 15 amino acids. Germline V CDR1 and CDR2: SGHDT, YYEEEE. Trimming left V 2 bases short and J 1 base short, with 10 bases between. CDR3 sequence (DNA): TGTGCCAGCAGCTTTTTACAGGGTTCCTACAATGAGCAGTTCTTC. Translation: CASSFLQGSYNEQFF.

V gene TRBV30 combines with J gene TRBJ1-2; TRBD1 is a possible D gene (6 bases). Trimming took off 7 bases at V and 6 bases at J, with 12 bases between the two ends. The germline V gene encodes CDR1 GTSNPN and CDR2 SVGIG (reference sequence). This CDR3 comprises 11 residues. CDR3 sequence: CAFGTPNGYTF. As DNA, the CDR3 is TGTGCCTTCGGGACACCGAATGGCTACACCTTC.

This clone was recorded only once. The chain combines TRBV7-9 with TRBJ1-2; TRBD1 agrees at 8 bases. The CDR3 length is 15 residues. Per germline, CDR1 SEHNR and CDR2 FQNEAQ (reference sequence). After removal of 5 bases from V and 8 bases from J, the junction contained 13 bases not matched to a gene. The CDR3 is CASSQYQPGQAGYTF. CDR3 coding DNA: TGTGCCAGCAGCCAATACCAACCGGGACAGGCGGGCTACACCTTC.

The rearrangement joins TRBV2 to TRBJ2-3; tentative D call: TRBD1 (6 bases). This CDR3 has 17 residues. With 5 bases removed from V and 2 bases from J, the gap between germline ends came to 20 bases. Per germline, CDR1 SNHLY and CDR2 FYNNEI. The DNA of the CDR3 is TGTGCCAGCAGTCCAATAAGACAGGTTCGGCCCACAGATACGCAGTATTTT. This codes for CASSPIRQVRPTDTQYF.

The chain employs TRBV5-1 and TRBJ2-2; D remains ambiguous. Deletions cut 2 bases from V and 3 bases from J, with 8 bases between. The CDR3 sequence is 14 residues long. CDR1 is SGHRS, CDR2 YFSETQ, per germline. CDR3 DNA: TGCGCCAGCAGCTTCCAGGTGGACACCGGGGAGCTGTTTTTT. Translated, it gives CASSFQVDTGELFF.

The gene calls are TRBV5-1 and TRBJ2-3; 9 nucleotides agree with TRBD2. Looked up from germline, CDR1 is SGHRS and CDR2 is YFSETQ. With 4 bases clipped from V and 6 bases from J, the junction kept 9 bases outside the gene matches. The CDR3 runs to 15 residues. This CDR3 is CASSGGTSRADTQYF. CDR3 coding DNA: TGCGCCAGCAGCGGAGGGACTAGCAGGGCGGATACGCAGTATTTT.

V and J are TRBV5-1 and TRBJ2-7; 9 nucleotides agree with TRBD1. Germline CDR1 is SGHRS and CDR2 is YFSETQ. The CDR3 has 13 residues. Trimming at V came to 5 bases and at J to 6 bases, leaving 6 bases not matched to a gene. This chain's CDR3 is CASRIGTGSEQYF. The CDR3 DNA sequence: TGCGCCAGCAGAATAGGGACAGGGAGCGAGCAGTACTTC.

The V gene is TRBV11-2, the J gene TRBJ2-5, with unresolved D. CDR1 and CDR2 from the germline V gene are SGHAT and FQNNGV. The CDR3 runs to 14 residues. Trimming took 5 bases from V and 0 from J, leaving 10 bases between them. CDR3 in amino acids: CASSPTTHQETQYF. DNA of the CDR3: TGTGCCAGCAGCCCCACTACACACCAAGAGACCCAGTACTTC.

CDR3 nucleotides: TGTGCCACCACTCCCCCCGGGTCCTCCTACGAGCAGTACTTC. Translating it yields CATTPPGSSYEQYF. The genes are TRBV6-5 and TRBJ2-7; D unclear. The CDR3 length is 14 residues. Trimming removed 10 bases at V and 0 bases at J, with 16 bases between. Germline lookup yields CDR1 MNHEY and CDR2 SVGAGI.

This rearrangement joins TRBV5-1 to TRBJ1-3; no clear D gene. This CDR3 is 13 amino acids long. Germline V lookup: CDR1 SGHRS, CDR2 YFSETQ. The V end lost 4 bases, the J end lost 0 bases, and 5 bases lay between the germline ends. CDR3 sequence: CASSEISGNTIYF. CDR3 nucleotides: TGCGCCAGCAGCGAGATCTCTGGAAACACCATATATTTT.

V gene TRBV28 combines with J gene TRBJ2-5, with 9 positions matching TRBD1. The V gene end was trimmed by 6 bases and the J gene end by 5 bases; junction bases not matched to a gene: 1. The CDR3 is 12 residues long. CDR1 and CDR2 from the germline V gene are MDHEN and SYDVKM. CDR3 amino acids: CASRGQGETQYF. In DNA form, the CDR3 reads TGTGCCAGCAGGGGACAGGGTGAGACCCAGTACTTC.

This clone has more than one count but fewer than ten. The J gene is TRBJ1-1, the V gene TRBV3-1 (or the pseudogene TRBV3-2); no reliable D call. V lost 1 base and J lost 1, with 4 bases in between. The CDR3 runs 13 residues. The germline V gene has CDR1 LGHDT and CDR2 YNNKEL (reference sequence). The CDR3 loop reads CASSQVWNTEAFF. CDR3 DNA sequence: TGTGCCAGCAGCCAAGTATGGAACACTGAAGCTTTCTTT.